The sequence of this TCR beta chain was determined in a study of cytomegalovirus exposure and HLA in healthy donors. Study at large: Roughly 80 million unique TCRs from HLA-typed donors made up an early data release. Study results and caveats: Researchers reported that three CMV-associated chains were confirmed in vitro as CMV antigen-specific. When analyzed later, the rates of TCR association showed variation by HLA locus, with DRB1 the most and HLA-C the fewest.

The PCR contained 60 Vbeta and 13 Jbeta primers. Data came from immunoSEQ multiplex PCR; TCRdb stores just in-frame clones and leaves some out. The top ten hold 3.5% to 4.5% of the sample, which has fewer than 150,000 clones, 77% seen once. In the case of this clone: Its antigen is still unknown.

V was pared by 2 bases and J by 3 bases, with 3 bases of the junction left unmatched. Germline-derived CDR1 and CDR2 are SGHRS and YFSETQ. This CDR3 is 15 amino acids long. The sequenced sample was PBMCs. The receptor comes from a human donor in good health. The chain employs TRBV5-1 and TRBJ2-1, with TRBD1 matching 9 bases. CDR3: CASSFLGQGYNEQFF. The CDR3 DNA is TGCGCCAGCAGCTTCTTGGGACAGGGCTACAATGAGCAGTTCTTC.